A single sample gave rise to the 9 T cell receptor beta chains below, sequenced in a study of T cells after posttransplantation cyclophosphamide. Busulfan-fludarabine conditioning, marrow transplant, and cyclophosphamide on days +3 and +4 were administered. TCRdb keeps only in-frame clones here, not all; method: immunoSEQ multiplex PCR. There are some 15,000 clones in the sample; roughly 80% occur only once, and over 30% lies in the top ten. Here the sequenced sample was CD8+ T cells sorted from PBMCs, taken 1903 days after a stem cell transplant with posttransplant cyclophosphamide. These receptors originate from a female patient aged 40 to 50 who received an allogeneic stem cell transplant from a related donor, was CMV-positive, and had no GVHD. Some T cells may originate from the graft donor.

V is TRBV4-1 and J is TRBJ2-1; D unclear. CDR1 and CDR2 from the germline V gene are MGHRA and YSYEKL. V dropped 4 bases and J dropped 5 bases, with 15 bases sitting between them. This CDR3 contains 15 residues. The CDR3, as DNA: TGCGCCAGCAGCCTCAATGAGCTTGTCCACAATGAGCAGTTCTTC. It specifies CASSLNELVHNEQFF.

The chain joins TRBV27 to TRBJ1-1, with a tentative D call TRBD1 (5 bases). Trimming shortened V by 5 bases and J by 5 bases, and 15 bases separated the two germline ends. The length of the CDR3 is 14 residues. Germline CDR1 MNHEY, CDR2 SMNVEV (reference sequence). This chain's CDR3 is CASSITRGGTEAFF. CDR3 bases: TGTGCCAGCAGTATAACAAGGGGAGGGACTGAAGCTTTCTTT.

The chain has TRBV5-1 and TRBJ2-7, with 13 bases fitting TRBD2. Per the germline V gene, CDR1 is SGHRS and CDR2 is YFSETQ. There are 16 residues in the CDR3. J was trimmed by 0 bases and V by 4 bases; bases with no gene match: 4. The CDR3 protein is CASSEGLAGSSYEQYF. Written as DNA, the CDR3 is TGCGCCAGCAGCGAGGGACTAGCGGGGAGCTCCTACGAGCAGTACTTC.

V usage is TRBV28 and J usage is TRBJ2-3, with 12 nucleotides matching TRBD2. The germline V gene encodes CDR1 MDHEN and CDR2 SYDVKM. V shed 2 bases and J 0 bases; nucleotides not matched to a gene: 6. This CDR3 is built from 18 residues. The CDR3 region is CASSLTSGGSRSTDTQYF. CDR3 sequence (DNA): TGTGCCAGCAGTTTAACTAGCGGGGGGTCCCGTAGCACAGATACGCAGTATTTT.

The chain combines TRBV4-1 with TRBJ2-5; D perhaps matches TRBD2 (6 bases). The V end was cut by 0 bases, the J end by 1 base, with 12 bases between. The germline V gene has CDR1 MGHRA and CDR2 YSYEKL. The CDR3 contains 16 residues. CDR3 protein: CASSQDLSGLQETQYF. In nucleotides, the CDR3 is TGCGCCAGCAGCCAAGATCTTTCGGGACTCCAAGAGACCCAGTACTTC.

The chain combines TRBV7-6 with TRBJ2-7, with TRBD1 as a possible D gene (5 bases). The V end lost 2 bases, the J end lost 3 bases, and 8 bases lay between the germline ends. The CDR3 consists of 13 residues. Germline V gene sequence: CDR1 SGHVS, CDR2 FNYEAQ. The CDR3 is CASSLNGHYEQYF. Here the CDR3 DNA reads TGTGCCAGCAGCTTAAATGGACACTACGAGCAGTACTTC.

The V gene is TRBV6-5, the J gene TRBJ2-3; 8 bases agree with TRBD1. The J segment lost 2 bases and the V segment lost 10 bases, leaving 8 bases of the junction unmatched. CDR1 and CDR2 (germline): MNHEY, SVGAGI. This CDR3 is built from 14 residues. The CDR3 nucleotides read TGTGCCACCCGGACAGGGCAATACACAGATACGCAGTATTTT. Translated, it gives CATRTGQYTDTQYF.

This chain links TRBV11-2 with TRBJ2-2; 9 positions agree with TRBD1. CDR1 SGHAT and CDR2 FQNNGV come from the germline V gene. The CDR3 totals 17 residues. V dropped 5 bases and J dropped 7; count of bases not matched to a gene: 14. CDR3: CASSATGTGLIGGELFF. In DNA form, the CDR3 reads TGTGCCAGCAGCGCGACCGGGACAGGGTTGATAGGCGGGGAGCTGTTTTTT.

The rearrangement uses TRBV27 and TRBJ2-7; weak D call: TRBD2 (5 bases). V gave up 6 bases and J gave up 7 bases, with 19 bases separating them. The CDR3 spans 14 residues. CDR1 is MNHEY, CDR2 SMNVEV, per germline (reference sequence). CDR3 in amino acids: CASRPGVPAWEQYF. In nucleotides, the CDR3 is TGTGCCAGCAGGCCCGGGGTGCCCGCATGGGAGCAGTACTTC.